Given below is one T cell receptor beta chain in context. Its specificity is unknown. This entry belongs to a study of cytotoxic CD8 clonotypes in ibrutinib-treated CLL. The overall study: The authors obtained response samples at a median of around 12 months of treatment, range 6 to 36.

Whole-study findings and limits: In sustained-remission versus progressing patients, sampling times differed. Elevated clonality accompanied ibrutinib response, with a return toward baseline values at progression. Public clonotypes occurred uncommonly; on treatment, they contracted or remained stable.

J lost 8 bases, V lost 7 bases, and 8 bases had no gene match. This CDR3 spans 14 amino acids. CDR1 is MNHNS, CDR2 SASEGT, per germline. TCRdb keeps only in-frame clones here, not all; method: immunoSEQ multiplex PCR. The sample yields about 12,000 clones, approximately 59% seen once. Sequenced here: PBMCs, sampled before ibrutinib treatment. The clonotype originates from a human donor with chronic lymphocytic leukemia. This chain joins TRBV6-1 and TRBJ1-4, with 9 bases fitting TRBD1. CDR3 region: CASTRQGGNEKLFF. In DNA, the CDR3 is TGTGCCAGCACGAGACAGGGGGGAAACGAAAAACTGTTTTTT.